This T cell receptor beta chain was captured by sequencing in a study of siplizumab effects on memory and regulatory T cells. The V end lost 5 bases, the J end lost 2 bases, and 12 bases lay between the germline ends. The germline V gene has CDR1 SEHNR and CDR2 FQNEAQ (reference sequence). This CDR3 region has 14 residues. The study assayed 95,000 to 100,000 TCR templates per sample. Sequencing used immunoSEQ multiplex PCR; TCRdb keeps in-frame clones, though not all of them. The data show roughly 100,000 clones, around 97% seen once. To note about this clone: What it binds is unknown.

Study-wide findings and caveats: The study found naive T cells seemingly more diverse than memory cells and seemingly major alloresponse contributors. Unstimulated subsets accounted for the mapping of only a minor share of the clones that were alloreactive.

Unstimulated naive, memory, effector memory and TEMRA subsets were subjected to sequencing in three donor pairs. Sequenced input: naive CD4+ T cells sorted from blood. The chain employs TRBV7-9 and TRBJ1-1, with D possibly matching TRBD1 (6 bases). This sequence originates from a human donor in good health. CDR3 nucleotide sequence: TGTGCCAGCAGCCCAGGACAGTTTAACACTGAAGCTTTCTTT. Its protein is CASSPGQFNTEAFF.